The T cell receptor (beta chain) described here comes from a study of T cell repertoires in cytomegalovirus infection. Study background: Indications of both CMV infection and matching HLA type were provided by public TCR beta signatures.

As regards this clonotype: The antigen remains unidentified.

TCRdb reanalysed the reads using MiXCR and keeps one entry per CDR3 protein. The sample holds fewer than 60,000 distinct CDR3 sequences, roughly 21% seen once. The sample in question was CD8+ T cells from cultured PBMCs, obtained from culture after CMV antigen stimulation. The clonotype originates from a human donor in good health (CMV status not recorded). Some clones in this sample may be carry-over from other donors' samples.

The CDR3 region has the DNA TGTGCCACAGGAGGGACAGGTTGGGACATTCAGTACTTC. Protein sequence: CATGGTGWDIQYF. This chain joins TRBV6-5 and TRBJ2-4; 8 bases match TRBD1. Trimming cost V 10 bases and J 8 bases; bases outside gene matches: 10. Germline V CDR1 and CDR2: MNHEY, SVGAGI. The CDR3 has 13 residues.